What follows are 27 T cell receptor beta chains derived from one specimen sequenced in a study of monozygotic twins with inflammatory bowel disease. TCRdb reprocessed the 5' RACE reads, keeping one entry per CDR3 protein, no DNA. The ten top clones account for roughly 7.4%, within a sample of approximately 85,000 distinct CDR3 sequences. Sequencing was done on a sample of blood. The receptors originated from a human donor with ulcerative colitis or Crohn's disease, or a healthy co-twin of an affected twin (not recorded which).

V usage is TRBV13 and J usage is TRBJ2-5; TCRdb picks TRBD1, but there is no DNA to check that call. This CDR3 has 16 amino acids. CDR1 and CDR2 from the germline V gene are PRHDT and FYEKMQ (reference sequence). The CDR3 sequence is CASSLRTGPPQETQYF. Based on the CDR3 plus reference TRBV13 and TRBJ2-5, the full variable domain is AAGVIQSPRHLIKEKRETATLKCYPIPRHDTVYWYQQGPGQDPQFLISFYEKMQSDKGSIPDRFSAQQFSDYHSELNMSSLELGDSALYFCASSLRTGPPQETQYFGPGTRLLVL.

This sequence joins TRBV12-3 or TRBV12-4 and TRBJ1-2. This CDR3 is built from 13 residues. This CDR3 reads CASSFTAHYGYTF.

The chain carries TRBV5-1 and TRBJ2-3; checking the TCRdb D call of TRBD2 is not possible without DNA. The CDR3 is made up of 15 amino acids. The V gene's germline CDR1 is SGHRS and CDR2 YFSETQ. This chain's CDR3 is CASSLRGTSGGTQYF.

The chain has TRBV20-1 and TRBJ2-7; TCRdb returns TRBD2, unconfirmable since there is no DNA. Germline values: CDR1 DFQATT, CDR2 SNEGSKA (reference sequence). The CDR3 is made up of 13 amino acids. CDR3 protein: CSARDQGSYEQYF.

The chain combines TRBV18 with TRBJ2-1; as DNA is missing, the TRBD2 call by TCRdb cannot be tested. This CDR3 has 14 amino acids. Germline V gives CDR1 KGHSH, CDR2 LQKENI. The CDR3 protein is CASSPWARSNEQFF.

The chain couples TRBV7-9 to TRBJ2-1; TCRdb's D call of TRBD1 is untestable without DNA. This CDR3 is 17 amino acids long. The germline CDR1 and CDR2 sequences are SEHNR and FQNEAQ (reference sequence). The CDR3 reads CASSVAPWGGGRNEQFF.

The J gene is TRBJ2-7, the V gene TRBV29-1. CDR3 size: 12 residues. The germline gives CDR1 SQVTM, CDR2 ANQGSEA. The CDR3 loop is CSVVYSSYEQYF.

This chain joins TRBV5-1 and TRBJ2-1. The CDR3 totals 16 residues. Germline CDR1 and CDR2: SGHRS and YFSETQ. CDR3 residues: CASSPRFTSSYNEQFF. The full variable domain, its missing parts supplied by reference TRBV5-1 and TRBJ2-1, is KAGVTQTPRYLIKTRGQQVTLSCSPISGHRSVSWYQQTPGQGLQFLFEYFSETQRNKGNFPGRFSGRQFSNSRSEMNVSTLELGDSALYLCASSPRFTSSYNEQFFGPGTRLTVL.

The rearrangement uses TRBV13 and TRBJ1-1. Germline V CDR1 and CDR2: PRHDT, FYEKMQ (reference sequence). CDR3 length: 17 residues. CDR3 residues: CASSLDEISGLRPEAFF.

CDR3 loop: CASSLRNNPGYTF. V usage is TRBV5-5 and J usage is TRBJ1-2. The CDR3 is 13 residues long. Germline CDR1 and CDR2: SGHKS and YYEKEE (reference sequence).

V gene TRBV27 combines with J gene TRBJ1-1. Germline CDR1 MNHEY, CDR2 SMNVEV (reference sequence). CDR3 length equals 12 residues. CDR3 region: CASRSRNTEAFF.

The J gene is TRBJ1-5, the V gene TRBV6-1; the D call from TCRdb, TRBD1, cannot be confirmed without DNA. Germline CDR1 and CDR2: MNHNS and SASEGT. There are 15 residues in the CDR3. CDR3: CASRPDRGGNQPQHF.

The CDR3: CASSLRGPGLSGGAGSVEQFF. The chain joins TRBV11-2 to TRBJ2-1; TCRdb calls TRBD2, which cannot be checked without DNA. Germline lookup yields CDR1 SGHAT and CDR2 FQNNGV. The CDR3 length is 21 residues.

This chain links TRBV20-1 with TRBJ2-3. Germline-derived CDR1 and CDR2 are DFQATT and SNEGSKA (reference sequence). The CDR3 sequence is 14 residues long. CDR3 amino acids: CSARELGIQDTQYF.

The chain carries TRBV7-2 and TRBJ2-3; TCRdb selects TRBD1, and the lack of DNA leaves this call unchecked. The CDR3 runs to 15 residues. Germline V gene sequence: CDR1 SGHTA, CDR2 FQGNSA. This CDR3 is CASSLEKGGGDTQYF.

The chain uses TRBV27 and TRBJ2-2; TCRdb's D gene call, TRBD2, goes unchecked for lack of DNA. This CDR3 is 17 amino acids long. From germline, CDR1 is MNHEY and CDR2 SMNVEV (reference sequence). The CDR3 is CASSGALAGANTGELFF.

The chain carries TRBV18 and TRBJ1-5; the D gene TCRdb calls, TRBD1, cannot be checked with no DNA. This CDR3 has 14 residues. From germline, CDR1 is KGHSH and CDR2 LQKENI. The CDR3 region is CASSPDRADQPQHF.

The gene calls are TRBV5-1 and TRBJ1-2; TCRdb lists TRBD1, though no DNA is available to test this call. Germline V lookup: CDR1 SGHRS, CDR2 YFSETQ. This CDR3 is 16 amino acids long. This chain's CDR3 is CASSNSGERSNYGYTF.

The rearrangement links TRBV20-1 to TRBJ1-1; TCRdb's D gene call, TRBD1, goes unchecked for lack of DNA. The V gene's germline CDR1 is DFQATT and CDR2 SNEGSKA (reference sequence). The CDR3 runs to 15 residues. CDR3 region: CSAPPRGFEDTEAFF.

The chain carries TRBV5-1 and TRBJ2-2; the D call from TCRdb, TRBD1, cannot be confirmed without DNA. Germline V CDR1 and CDR2: SGHRS, YFSETQ. The CDR3 is made up of 14 amino acids. CDR3 protein: CASSLEQGTGELFF.

The J gene is TRBJ2-3, the V gene TRBV2. Germline V gives CDR1 SNHLY, CDR2 FYNNEI. The CDR3 is 13 amino acids. CDR3 amino acids: CASNQYLTDTQYF.

The chain couples TRBV19 to TRBJ2-3; the TCRdb D gene call, TRBD2, has no DNA to confirm it. Germline V gene lookup returns CDR1 LNHDA and CDR2 SQIVND (reference sequence). CDR3 length: 18 amino acids. The CDR3 spells CASSIGPGPSGSTDTQYF.

The rearrangement joins TRBV3-1 to TRBJ2-6. Germline loops: CDR1 LGHDT, CDR2 YNNKEL (reference sequence). The CDR3 extends over 19 amino acids. This chain's CDR3 is CASSQPDRTFISGANVLTF.

The rearrangement uses TRBV11-3 and TRBJ2-7; TCRdb returns TRBD2, unconfirmable since there is no DNA. The CDR3 length is 13 residues. The germline V gene encodes CDR1 SGHNT and CDR2 YENEEA. CDR3 protein: CASSPSPSYEQYF.

The V gene is TRBV5-1, the J gene TRBJ1-1. This CDR3 comprises 12 residues. Looked up from germline, CDR1 is SGHRS and CDR2 is YFSETQ. CDR3 protein: CASRWGRTEAFF.

This chain links TRBV5-4 with TRBJ1-4; as DNA is missing, the TRBD1 call by TCRdb cannot be tested. The CDR3 totals 13 residues. CDR1 SGHNT and CDR2 YYREEE come from the germline V gene (reference sequence). This CDR3 is CASRDRSNEKLFF.

This chain joins TRBV25-1 and TRBJ2-5; the TRBD2 assignment by TCRdb is unverifiable without DNA. Germline CDR1 and CDR2: MGHDK and SYGVNS. This CDR3 has 12 amino acids. CDR3 residues: CASRADWETQYF.